A single sample gave rise to the 18 T cell receptor beta chains below, sequenced in a study of CD8+ T cells in alopecia areata. Treatment described: oral pan-JAK inhibitor, 5-10 mg twice daily. It was cDNA, reverse transcribed from extracted RNA, that served as the sequencing template. Sequenced by immunoSEQ multiplex PCR; TCRdb stores in-frame clones only, minus some. Of 95,000 to 120,000 clones in the sample, roughly 50% were seen once. Sequenced material: CD4+ T cells sorted from blood, taken at week 24, from a patient treated with tofacitinib. The receptors stem from a human donor with alopecia areata.

The chain is built from TRBV29-1 and TRBJ1-2; TRBD1 aligns across 7 bases. The germline V gene encodes CDR1 SQVTM and CDR2 ANQGSEA. This CDR3 has 10 residues. Losses at the gene ends were 6 bases for V and 6 bases for J; bases not matched to a gene: 1. The DNA for the CDR3 is TGCAGCGTCACAGGGGATGGCTACACCTTC. Protein sequence: CSVTGDGYTF. The full variable domain, its missing parts supplied by reference TRBV29-1 and TRBJ1-2, is SAVISQKPSRDICQRGTSLTIQCQVDSQVTMMFWYRQQPGQSLTLIATANQGSEATYESGFVIDKFPISRPNLTFSTLTVSNMSPEDSSIYLCSVTGDGYTFGSGTRLTVV.

This clone was recorded only once. This chain uses TRBV5-1 with TRBJ2-5; D uncertain. The CDR3 sequence is 13 residues long. V was cut by 4 bases and J by 5 bases, with 12 bases left in between. CDR1 is SGHRS and CDR2 is YFSETQ in the germline V gene. DNA for the CDR3: TGCGCCAGCAGCCCACGAGTAGGTGAGACCCAGTACTTC. Amino acids: CASSPRVGETQYF. Complete variable domain (other parts from reference TRBV5-1 and TRBJ2-5): KAGVTQTPRYLIKTRGQQVTLSCSPISGHRSVSWYQQTPGQGLQFLFEYFSETQRNKGNFPGRFSGRQFSNSRSEMNVSTLELGDSALYLCASSPRVGETQYFGPGTRLLVL.

The genes are TRBV5-4 and TRBJ2-4; D perhaps matches TRBD1 (6 bases). V was pared by 1 base and J by 4 bases, with 9 bases between. The germline V gene encodes CDR1 SGHNT and CDR2 YYREEE (reference sequence). The CDR3 runs 14 residues. The CDR3 sequence: CASSLSQGKNIQYF. The CDR3 bases are TGTGCCAGCAGCTTGTCACAGGGTAAAAACATTCAGTACTTC.

The chain recombines TRBV11-2 with TRBJ2-7, with 7 bases aligning to TRBD1. Germline-derived CDR1 and CDR2 are SGHAT and FQNNGV. The junction had 12 bases not matched to a gene; V was cut back by 1 base and J by 3 bases. The CDR3 is 17 amino acids. Written as DNA, the CDR3 is TGTGCCAGCAGCTTAGCGCCCCCAAGTAGGGGGCTCTACGAGCAGTACTTC. Translating it yields CASSLAPPSRGLYEQYF.

This clone was counted only a few times. This chain connects TRBV7-2 to TRBJ2-5, with 8 bases lining up with TRBD1. The trim removed 3 bases at V and 1 base at J, leaving 1 base unmatched. The CDR3 is 14 residues long. In germline, CDR1 is SGHTA, CDR2 FQGNSA. The CDR3 DNA reads as TGTGCCAGCAGCTTCGACAGGGGCCAAGAGACCCAGTACTTC. Encoded protein: CASSFDRGQETQYF.

This clone is a singleton in its sample. This chain joins TRBV5-4 and TRBJ2-6; maybe TRBD2 (6 bases). The CDR3 contains 15 residues. Trimming left V 0 bases short and J 4 bases short, with 8 bases between. The germline V gene has CDR1 SGHNT and CDR2 YYREEE (reference sequence). For the CDR3, the DNA is TGTGCCAGCAGCTTGGAGCGGGCCGGGGCCAACGTCCTGACTTTC. Translating it yields CASSLERAGANVLTF.

This clone was recorded a few times. The chain joins TRBV29-1 to TRBJ2-1; 8 bases are a match to TRBD2. The CDR3 contains 13 residues. The J segment lost 4 bases and the V segment lost 5 bases, leaving 4 bases of the junction unmatched. CDR1 SQVTM and CDR2 ANQGSEA come from the germline V gene. As DNA, the CDR3 is TGCAGCGTTCCTCCGGGGGGGTACAATGAGCAGTTCTTC. It codes for CSVPPGGYNEQFF.

The chain employs TRBV4-3 and TRBJ1-6; 9 bases line up with TRBD1. J lost 10 bases, V lost 5 bases, and 6 bases had no gene match. CDR1 and CDR2 (germline): LGHNA, YSLEER. The CDR3 runs to 14 residues. CDR3 region: CASSSGQGESPLHF. CDR3 coding DNA: TGCGCCAGCAGCTCGGGACAGGGAGAATCACCCCTCCACTTT.

The J gene is TRBJ2-5, the V gene TRBV10-3, with TRBD1 as a possible D gene (6 bases). The CDR3 runs 12 residues. The V end lost 6 bases, the J end lost 2 bases, and 7 bases lay between the germline ends. Germline CDR1 reads ENHRY; CDR2 reads SYGVKD. CDR3 coding DNA: TGTGCCATCAGGGGACAACAAGAGACCCAGTACTTC. Residues: CAIRGQQETQYF.

This clone appeared once. This chain links TRBV9 with TRBJ2-7; D is tentatively TRBD1 or TRBD2 (6 bases each). The V end lost 6 bases, the J end lost 2 bases, and 9 bases lay between the germline ends. Germline CDR1 SGDLS, CDR2 YYNGEE. The CDR3 totals 12 residues. CDR3 in amino acids: CASTGAAYEQYF. In nucleotides, the CDR3 is TGTGCCAGCACGGGGGCGGCCTACGAGCAGTACTTC. The full variable domain, rest sourced from reference TRBV9 and TRBJ2-7, is DSGVTQTPKHLITATGQRVTLRCSPRSGDLSVYWYQQSLDQGLQFLIQYYNGEERAKGNILERFSAQQFPDLHSELNLSSLELGDSALYFCASTGAAYEQYFGPGTRLTVT.

The chain carries TRBV29-1 and TRBJ1-2, with 8 bases that match TRBD1. Trimming at V came to 7 bases and at J to 9 bases, leaving 13 bases not matched to a gene. The CDR3 loop spans 13 amino acids. Germline CDR1 reads SQVTM; CDR2 reads ANQGSEA. The CDR3 region is CSAGYGQGGSYTF. The CDR3 DNA sequence: TGCAGCGCCGGATACGGACAGGGCGGGAGCTACACCTTC.

This clone came up once. This chain uses TRBV6-1 with TRBJ2-5, with 10 bases lining up with TRBD2. With 2 bases clipped from V and 4 bases from J, the junction kept 7 bases outside the gene matches. CDR1 and CDR2 from the germline V gene are MNHNS and SASEGT. The CDR3 length is 16 residues. This CDR3 is CASSEIAGGIGETQYF. Here the CDR3 DNA reads TGTGCCAGCAGTGAAATAGCGGGGGGCATTGGAGAGACCCAGTACTTC.

This clone was counted only a few times. This sequence joins TRBV29-1 and TRBJ2-5; perhaps D is TRBD1 or TRBD2 (6 bases each). The CDR3 contains 13 residues. The germline V gene has CDR1 SQVTM and CDR2 ANQGSEA. Trimming shortened V by 6 bases and J by 5 bases, and 16 bases separated the two germline ends. The CDR3 sequence: CSVTGRMRETQYF. CDR3 DNA sequence: TGCAGCGTCACAGGGAGGATGAGGGAGACCCAGTACTTC.

V and J are TRBV29-1 and TRBJ1-6, with no clear D. The V and J ends lost 6 bases and 7 bases respectively, with 13 bases between them. CDR1 is SQVTM and CDR2 is ANQGSEA in the germline V gene. The CDR3 is 13 residues long. The CDR3 sequence is CSVGWDRNSPLHF. DNA of the CDR3: TGCAGCGTGGGGTGGGATCGGAATTCACCCCTCCACTTT. The entire variable domain, with the rest obtained from reference TRBV29-1 and TRBJ1-6, is as follows: SAVISQKPSRDICQRGTSLTIQCQVDSQVTMMFWYRQQPGQSLTLIATANQGSEATYESGFVIDKFPISRPNLTFSTLTVSNMSPEDSSIYLCSVGWDRNSPLHFGNGTRLTVT.

The rearrangement links TRBV7-2 to TRBJ2-7; 8 bases fit TRBD2. The CDR3 is 16 amino acids. Germline V gives CDR1 SGHTA, CDR2 FQGNSA. V dropped 1 base and J dropped 6; count of bases not matched to a gene: 11. CDR3 DNA sequence: TGTGCCAGCAGCTTAGGGGTTAGCGGGGTAGGTAGCGAGCAGTACTTC. This gives the protein CASSLGVSGVGSEQYF.

This chain links TRBV6-5 with TRBJ2-5; perhaps TRBD2 as D (7 bases). The CDR3 is made up of 13 amino acids. The germline CDR1 and CDR2 sequences are MNHEY and SVGAGI. The V end was cut by 6 bases, the J end by 9 bases, with 17 bases between. CDR3 nucleotides: TGTGCCAGCAGCTGGGGGCCTGGGAGGGCCCAGTACTTC. Translated, it gives CASSWGPGRAQYF.

This clone was picked up a small number of times. The chain links TRBV29-1 to TRBJ1-1; D perhaps matches TRBD1 (5 bases). CDR3 size: 11 residues. The V end was cut by 6 bases, the J end by 7 bases, with 12 bases between. The germline V gene has CDR1 SQVTM and CDR2 ANQGSEA. CDR3 nucleotide sequence: TGCAGCGTAGCAGGGTGGGATGAAGCTTTCTTT. Protein: CSVAGWDEAFF.

This clone was observed once. V usage is TRBV30 and J usage is TRBJ1-2, with TRBD1 as a possible D gene (5 bases). V dropped 5 bases and J dropped 0 bases, with 13 bases sitting between them. CDR3 size: 14 residues. The V gene's germline CDR1 is GTSNPN and CDR2 SVGIG (reference sequence). Here the CDR3 reads CAWDSFSANYGYTF. The CDR3 nucleotides are TGTGCCTGGGACAGTTTTTCTGCTAACTATGGCTACACCTTC. The complete variable domain, with remaining parts taken from reference TRBV30 and TRBJ1-2, reads SQTIHQWPATLVQPVGSPLSLECTVEGTSNPNLYWYRQAAGRGLQLLFYSVGIGQISSEVPQNLSASRPQDRQFILSSKKLLLSDSGFYLCAWDSFSANYGYTFGSGTRLTVV.